This TCR beta chain was recorded in a study of beta chain features in type 1 diabetes. The CDR3 spans 15 residues. The germline V gene encodes CDR1 ENHRY and CDR2 SYGVKD. V was pared by 4 bases and J by 6 bases, with 10 bases of the junction left unmatched. Isolated RNA was reverse transcribed in full, so expressed TCRB transcripts were sequenced. Libraries were prepared by immunoSEQ multiplex PCR; TCRdb keeps only in-frame clonotypes and omits some of them. The table records 310,000 or so clones, 11% of them present only once. This clone was counted only a few times. The antigen remains unidentified. Every participating donor gave one draw, a heparinised blood sample averaging about 100 mL. CD45RO/CCR7/CD25/CD127/CD95/CD27 sorting isolated CD4+ naive, central memory, regulatory and stem cell-like memory cells. Findings and caveats of the study: The naive, central memory and Treg TCRB repertoires looked more alike in patients than they did in healthy donors. Shorter TCRB CDR3s, moderately but significantly so, were found in Type 1 diabetes patients in all four CD4+ subsets.

The clonotype comes from a woman under 40 in good health. V usage is TRBV10-3 and J usage is TRBJ2-7; TRBD2 agrees at 9 bases. What was sequenced was naive CD4+ T cells from blood. In DNA form, the CDR3 reads TGTGCCATCAGTGCCGGGGTAGCGGGAGTGGGCGAGCAGTACTTC. This encodes CAISAGVAGVGEQYF.